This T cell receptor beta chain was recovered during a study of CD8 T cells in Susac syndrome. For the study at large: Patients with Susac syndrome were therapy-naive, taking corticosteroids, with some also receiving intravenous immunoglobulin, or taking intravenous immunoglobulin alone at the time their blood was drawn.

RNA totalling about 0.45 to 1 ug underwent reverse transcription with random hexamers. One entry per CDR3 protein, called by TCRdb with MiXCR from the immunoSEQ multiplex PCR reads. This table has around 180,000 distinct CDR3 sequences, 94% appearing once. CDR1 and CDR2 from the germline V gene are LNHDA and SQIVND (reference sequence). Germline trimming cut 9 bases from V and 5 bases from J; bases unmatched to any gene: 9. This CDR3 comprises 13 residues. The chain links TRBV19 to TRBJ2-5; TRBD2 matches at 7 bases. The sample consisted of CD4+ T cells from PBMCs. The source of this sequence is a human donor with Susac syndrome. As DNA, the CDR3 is TGTGCCAGCGCCCGACTAGCAGGGGAGACCCAGTACTTC. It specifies CASARLAGETQYF.